Listed below are T cell receptor beta chains from one sample, sequenced in a study of shared clonotypes between healthy human individuals. The protocol was immunoSEQ multiplex PCR, while the TCRdb copy is restricted to in-frame clones and leaves out a portion. The sample holds 500,000 to 650,000 clones; around 78% are singletons and the top ten take around 11%. The material sequenced was PBMCs. The receptors derive from a woman aged 35 to 49 in good health. Some clones in this sample may be carry-over from other donors' samples. Both conserved end residues are part of each CDR3. D genes are given only for firm matches. Clone sizes are given selectively: once, few, many, or a class where the clone is expanded.

clone size,J gene,D gene,V gene,CDR3 protein,CDR3 DNA
-,TRBJ2-1,-,TRBV28,CASGLTRGPYNEQFF,TGTGCCAGCGGGCTAACGCGAGGACCCTACAATGAGCAGTTCTTC
-,TRBJ2-5,TRBD1,TRBV5-4,CASSSGQGVQETQYF,TGTGCCAGCAGCTCCGGACAGGGGGTACAAGAGACCCAGTACTTC
-,TRBJ1-1,-,TRBV5-1,CASKPGDNSEAFF,TGCGCCAGCAAGCCCGGGGACAATTCTGAAGCTTTCTTT
-,TRBJ1-2,-,TRBV7-9,CASSLSLTKNYGYTF,TGTGCCAGCAGCTTAAGCCTTACAAAAAACTATGGCTACACCTTC
once,TRBJ2-7,TRBD2,TRBV18,CASSTAGGPYEQYF,TGTGCCAGCTCCACAGCGGGAGGGCCTTACGAGCAGTACTTC
-,TRBJ1-2,-,TRBV6-4,CASSVFGEVNYGYTF,TGTGCCAGCAGCGTCTTCGGAGAAGTGAACTATGGCTACACCTTC
-,TRBJ2-7,-,TRBV5-4,CASSSRREQYF,TGTGCCAGCAGCTCCCGGAGGGAGCAGTACTTC
many,TRBJ2-6,-,TRBV6-4,CASSDSGGANVLTF,TGTGCCAGCAGTGACTCGGGGGGGGCCAACGTCCTGACTTTC
-,TRBJ2-1,-,TRBV10-3,CAISEWSGSSWAYNEQFF,TGTGCCATCAGTGAATGGAGCGGGTCGTCGTGGGCCTACAATGAGCAGTTCTTC
-,TRBJ2-1,TRBD1,TRBV29-1,CSVEWTGNNEQFF,TGCAGCGTTGAATGGACAGGGAACAATGAGCAGTTCTTC
-,TRBJ1-3,-,TRBV30,CAWSLTGKSGNTIYF,TGTGCCTGGAGTTTAACAGGGAAAAGCGGAAACACCATATATTTT
once,TRBJ1-5,-,TRBV6-6,CASSPDNQPQHF,TGTGCCAGCAGCCCCGACAATCAGCCCCAGCATTTT
-,TRBJ1-2,TRBD1,TRBV7-9,CASSSTRDRVGYTF,TGTGCCAGCAGCTCCACCCGGGACAGGGTTGGCTACACCTTC
-,TRBJ1-1,-,TRBV6-1,CASSEVTGTEAFF,TGTGCCAGCAGTGAGGTAACGGGGACTGAAGCTTTCTTT
-,TRBJ1-5,-,TRBV6-1,CASSPGGNQPQHF,TGTGCCAGCAGTCCAGGGGGCAATCAGCCCCAGCATTTT
-,TRBJ2-2,-,TRBV5-1,CASSPANTGELFF,TGCGCCAGCAGCCCGGCGAACACCGGGGAGCTGTTTTTT
many,TRBJ2-2,TRBD2,TRBV7-3,CASSQLAGGLNTGELFF,TGTGCCAGCAGCCAACTAGCGGGAGGCCTGAACACCGGGGAGCTGTTTTTT
-,TRBJ1-4,-,TRBV15,CATSRDLQGREKLFF,TGTGCCACCAGCAGAGATTTGCAGGGGAGGGAAAAACTGTTTTTT
-,TRBJ2-1,TRBD2,TRBV19,CASSIVSGRANEQFF,TGTGCCAGTAGTATAGTTAGCGGGAGGGCGAATGAGCAGTTCTTC
-,TRBJ2-2,-,TRBV6-6,CASSFTRDITGELFF,TGTGCCAGCAGTTTCACCCGGGACATCACCGGGGAGCTGTTTTTT
-,TRBJ2-7,TRBD2,TRBV5-1,CASSLFGTSGRPYEQYF,TGCGCCAGCAGCTTGTTTGGGACTAGCGGGAGACCCTACGAGCAGTACTTC
-,TRBJ1-2,-,TRBV28,CASSIETGSNYGYTF,TGTGCCAGCAGTATTGAGACAGGATCTAACTATGGCTACACCTTC
-,TRBJ1-4,-,TRBV9,CASSGEGVCNEKLFF,TGTGCCAGCAGCGGCGAGGGGGTATGTAATGAAAAACTGTTTTTT
-,TRBJ2-3,TRBD1,TRBV11-2,CASKGARSDTQYF,TGTGCCAGCAAGGGGGCCAGGTCGGATACGCAGTATTTT
-,TRBJ1-5,TRBD1,TRBV19,CASSPRQGAIGNQPQHF,TGTGCCAGTAGTCCCAGACAGGGGGCGATAGGCAATCAGCCCCAGCATTTT
-,TRBJ1-5,-,TRBV6-5,CASSYGHPSNQPQHF,TGTGCCAGCAGTTACGGGCACCCAAGCAATCAGCCCCAGCATTTT
many,TRBJ2-5,-,TRBV19,CASSMQGVGTQYF,TGTGCCAGTAGTATGCAGGGTGTCGGGACCCAGTACTTC
-,TRBJ2-2,TRBD2,TRBV7-9,CASGRANTGELFF,TGTGCCAGCGGGAGGGCAAACACCGGGGAGCTGTTTTTT
-,TRBJ2-1,TRBD1,TRBV11-3,CASSLAQGPYNEQFF,TGTGCCAGCAGCTTAGCACAGGGGCCGTACAATGAGCAGTTCTTC
-,TRBJ1-4,-,TRBV19,CASSAYLQLNEKLFF,TGTGCCAGTAGTGCCTACTTACAGTTAAATGAAAAACTGTTTTTT
-,TRBJ2-7,TRBD2,TRBV28,CASKRPSGEQYF,TGTGCCAGCAAGAGGCCTAGCGGCGAGCAGTACTTC
few,TRBJ1-4,TRBD1,TRBV28,CASSPPGQGFLATNEKLFF,TGTGCCAGCAGTCCTCCGGGACAGGGTTTCCTTGCAACTAATGAAAAACTGTTTTTT
few,TRBJ1-2,-,TRBV29-1,CSVGDRNYGYTF,TGCAGCGTTGGGGACCGAAACTATGGCTACACCTTC
-,TRBJ1-2,TRBD1,TRBV5-6,CASSLGADRALGYTF,TGTGCCAGCAGCTTGGGGGCGGACAGGGCCCTCGGCTACACCTTC
-,TRBJ2-5,TRBD2,TRBV5-1,CASSNPGLAGEETQYF,TGCGCCAGCAGCAACCCGGGACTAGCGGGAGAAGAGACCCAGTACTTC
-,TRBJ2-1,TRBD2,TRBV29-1,CSVRGTSRYNEQFF,TGCAGCGTTCGTGGGACTAGCCGTTACAATGAGCAGTTCTTC
-,TRBJ2-1,-,TRBV21-1,CASSKVGGSPYNEQFF,TGTGCCAGCAGCAAAGTTGGCGGAAGTCCCTACAATGAGCAGTTCTTC
-,TRBJ2-1,TRBD2,TRBV7-2,CASSLVSAGAYNEQFF,TGTGCCAGCAGCTTAGTTTCTGCGGGAGCCTACAATGAGCAGTTCTTC
many,TRBJ2-1,TRBD1,TRBV5-1,CASSLVFGTGGQAEQFF,TGCGCCAGCAGCTTGGTGTTTGGGACAGGGGGTCAGGCTGAGCAGTTCTTC
-,TRBJ2-2,-,TRBV9,CASSETPGQTGGLFF,TGTGCCAGCAGCGAAACACCGGGACAGACCGGGGGGCTGTTTTTT
-,TRBJ2-2,TRBD2,TRBV10-1,CASSVGLAGANTGELFF,TGCGCCAGCAGTGTTGGACTAGCGGGGGCGAACACCGGGGAGCTGTTTTTT
-,TRBJ1-4,-,TRBV7-2,CASSYGNSNEKLFF,TGTGCCAGCAGCTACGGGAACTCTAATGAAAAACTGTTTTTT